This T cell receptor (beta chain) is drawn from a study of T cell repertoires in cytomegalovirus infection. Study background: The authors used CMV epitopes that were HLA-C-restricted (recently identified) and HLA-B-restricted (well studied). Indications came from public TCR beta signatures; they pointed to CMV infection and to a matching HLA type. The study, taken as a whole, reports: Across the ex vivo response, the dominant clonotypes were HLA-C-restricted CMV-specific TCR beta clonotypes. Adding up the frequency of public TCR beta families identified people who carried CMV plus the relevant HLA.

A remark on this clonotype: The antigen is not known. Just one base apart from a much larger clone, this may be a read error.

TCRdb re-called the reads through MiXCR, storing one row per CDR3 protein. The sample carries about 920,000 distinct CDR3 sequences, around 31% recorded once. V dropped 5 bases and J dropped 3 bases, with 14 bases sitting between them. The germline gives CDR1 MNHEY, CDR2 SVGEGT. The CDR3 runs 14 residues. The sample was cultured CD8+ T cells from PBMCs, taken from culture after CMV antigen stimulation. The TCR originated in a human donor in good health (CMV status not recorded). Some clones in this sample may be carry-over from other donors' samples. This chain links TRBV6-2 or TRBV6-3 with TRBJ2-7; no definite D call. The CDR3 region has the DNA TGTGCCAGCAGTAAAACCGAACAGAGCTACGAGCAGTACGTC. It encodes CASSKTEQSYEQYV.